This T cell receptor (beta chain) was documented in a study of shared clonotypes between healthy human individuals. Study outcomes and limitations: Though the depth was large, rarefaction showed that sorted-subset sequencing was incomplete. Naive subsets generally had larger estimated richness than memory subsets. Shared clonotypes across all four donors exceeded non-shared ones in generation probability.

In germline, CDR1 is SGHAT, CDR2 FQNNGV. V was cut by 5 bases and J by 5 bases, with 9 bases left in between. The CDR3 extends over 13 amino acids. Comment on this clone: As yet, its antigen is unknown.

Only CD45RO-negative cells positively selected for CCR7 counted as naive CD8 cells, so terminally differentiated effector memory CD45RA+ cells were excluded. Sorted subsets were amplified in replicate PCRs using approximately 200 ng DNA, 25,000 to 30,000 T cell genomes. Profiling relied on immunoSEQ multiplex PCR, and the TCRdb table lists in-frame clones only, not all of them. The sample records around 2.1 million clones, under 95% being singletons. The sequence was collected from a man aged 18-30 years in good health. Some clones in this sample may be carry-over from other donors' samples. Material for sequencing was naive CD8+ T cells from PBMCs. V gene TRBV11-2 combines with J gene TRBJ2-2; D is unresolved. The CDR3 bases are TGTGCCAGCAGCCCCCAGCCTACCGGGGAGCTGTTTTTT. Protein product: CASSPQPTGELFF. The entire variable domain, with the rest obtained from reference TRBV11-2 and TRBJ2-2, is as follows: EAGVAQSPRYKIIEKRQSVAFWCNPISGHATLYWYQQILGQGPKLLIQFQNNGVVDDSQLPKDRFSAERLKGVDSTLKIQPAKLEDSAVYLCASSPQPTGELFFGEGSRLTVL.